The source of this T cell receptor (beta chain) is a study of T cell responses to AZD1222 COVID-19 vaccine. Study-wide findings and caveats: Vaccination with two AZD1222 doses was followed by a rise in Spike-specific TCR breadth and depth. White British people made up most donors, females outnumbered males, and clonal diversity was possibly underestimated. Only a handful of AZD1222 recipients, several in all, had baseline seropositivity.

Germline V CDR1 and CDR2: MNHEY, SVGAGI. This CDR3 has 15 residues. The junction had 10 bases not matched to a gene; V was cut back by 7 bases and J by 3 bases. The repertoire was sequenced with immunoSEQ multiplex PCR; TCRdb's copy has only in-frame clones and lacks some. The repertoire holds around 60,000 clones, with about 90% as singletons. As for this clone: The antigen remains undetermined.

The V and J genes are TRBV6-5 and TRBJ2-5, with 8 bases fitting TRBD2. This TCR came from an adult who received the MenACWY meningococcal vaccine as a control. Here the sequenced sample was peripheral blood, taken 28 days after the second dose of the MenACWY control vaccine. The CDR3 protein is CASTSPAGAEETQYF. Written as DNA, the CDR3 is TGTGCCAGCACGTCCCCAGCGGGAGCAGAAGAGACCCAGTACTTC.